This note documents a single T cell receptor (beta chain) sequence. Its antigen is not identified. Germline assignment: CDR1 SNHLY and CDR2 FYNNEI. Unmatched junction bases numbered 6, after V lost 5 bases and J lost 4 bases. The CDR3 totals 14 residues. Time point in this sample: after neoadjuvant nivolumab, at surgical resection. The sample is drawn from a study of neoadjuvant anti-PD-1 for oral cavity cancer. Study-level points and caveats: Only three patients per response group were TCR-analyzed; validation needed.

Most tumor samples had 4 to 6 ug input DNA in two replicates. Generated by immunoSEQ multiplex PCR, the TCRdb table keeps only in-frame clones and is missing some. The sample contains around 15,000 clones, roughly 40% of which appear only once. The sequenced sample was tumor tissue, obtained after nivolumab (anti-PD-1) treatment. V is TRBV2 and J is TRBJ2-3, with TRBD1 identical over 7 bases. The TCR was taken from a person aged 35 to 85 with oral cavity squamous cell carcinoma. The CDR3 DNA sequence: TGTGCCAGCAGTCGGGCAGGGGGTGCAGATACGCAGTATTTT. Protein sequence: CASSRAGGADTQYF. The full variable domain, with the rest looked up from reference TRBV2 and TRBJ2-3, is EPEVTQTPSHQVTQMGQEVILRCVPISNHLYFYWYRQILGQKVEFLVSFYNNEISEKSEIFDDQFSVERPDGSNFTLKIRSTKLEDSAMYFCASSRAGGADTQYFGPGTRLTVL.